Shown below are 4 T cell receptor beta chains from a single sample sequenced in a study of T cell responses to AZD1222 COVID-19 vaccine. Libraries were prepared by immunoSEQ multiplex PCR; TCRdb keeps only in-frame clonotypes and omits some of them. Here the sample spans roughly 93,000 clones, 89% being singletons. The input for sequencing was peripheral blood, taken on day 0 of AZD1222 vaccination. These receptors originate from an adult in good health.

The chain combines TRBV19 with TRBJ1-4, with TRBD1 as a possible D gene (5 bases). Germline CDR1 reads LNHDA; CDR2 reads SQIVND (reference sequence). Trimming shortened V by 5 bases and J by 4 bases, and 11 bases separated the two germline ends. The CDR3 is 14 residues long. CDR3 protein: CASSVRDLNEKLFF. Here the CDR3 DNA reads TGTGCCAGTAGTGTCCGGGACCTTAATGAAAAACTGTTTTTT.

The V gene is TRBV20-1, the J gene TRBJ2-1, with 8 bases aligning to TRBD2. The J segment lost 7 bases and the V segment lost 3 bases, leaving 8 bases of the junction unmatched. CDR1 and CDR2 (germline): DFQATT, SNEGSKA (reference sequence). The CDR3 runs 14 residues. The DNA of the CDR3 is TGCAGTGCTAGTGGTAGCGGGGAAAAAAATGAGCAGTTCTTC. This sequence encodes CSASGSGEKNEQFF.

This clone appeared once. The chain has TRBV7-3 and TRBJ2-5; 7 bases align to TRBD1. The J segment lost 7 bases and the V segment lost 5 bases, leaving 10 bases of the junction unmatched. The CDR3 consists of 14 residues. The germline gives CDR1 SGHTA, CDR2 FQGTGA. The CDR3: CASSLRQGRGTQYF. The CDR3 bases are TGTGCCAGCAGCCTACGACAGGGCCGAGGGACCCAGTACTTC.

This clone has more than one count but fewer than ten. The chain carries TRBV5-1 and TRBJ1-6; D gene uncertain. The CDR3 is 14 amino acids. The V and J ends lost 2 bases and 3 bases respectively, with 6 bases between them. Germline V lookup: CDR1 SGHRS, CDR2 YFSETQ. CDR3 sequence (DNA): TGCGCCAGCAGCTTCGGGGACTATAATTCACCCCTCCACTTT. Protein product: CASSFGDYNSPLHF. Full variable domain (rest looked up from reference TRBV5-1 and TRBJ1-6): KAGVTQTPRYLIKTRGQQVTLSCSPISGHRSVSWYQQTPGQGLQFLFEYFSETQRNKGNFPGRFSGRQFSNSRSEMNVSTLELGDSALYLCASSFGDYNSPLHFGNGTRLTVT.